Each of the 13 T cell receptor beta chains below was sequenced from the same sample in a study of Graves' ophthalmopathy and Graves' hyperthyroidism. Amplification of the TCR beta CDR3 regions used RNA transcripts (as template). First-round RT-PCR employed HTBI primers, with a second-round multiplex PCR after it. TCRdb called the multiplex PCR reads again in MiXCR, with one record for every CDR3 protein. Of around 400,000 distinct CDR3 sequences detected, approximately 20% appear once; the ten largest clones hold around 1.6%. The sequenced sample was peripheral blood. These receptors were taken from a woman aged 18-30 years with Graves' ophthalmopathy.

This clonotype was counted many times. The chain carries TRBV10-3 and TRBJ2-7; no firm D call. Germline lookup yields CDR1 ENHRY and CDR2 SYGVKD. With 2 bases removed from V and 2 bases from J, the gap between germline ends came to 7 bases. The CDR3 is 13 amino acids. As DNA, the CDR3 is TGTGCCATCAGTGAGGGGCACCCCTACGAGCAGTACTTC. Translation: CAISEGHPYEQYF.

The CDR3 DNA sequence: TGTGCCAGCAGTTACTCTCCGCTAGCGGGAGCTTTCGCGGAGACCCAGTACTTC. Translating it yields CASSYSPLAGAFAETQYF. This chain connects TRBV6-5 to TRBJ2-5, with TRBD2 matching over 10 bases. The V gene's germline CDR1 is MNHEY and CDR2 SVGAGI. The trim removed 0 bases at V and 5 bases at J, leaving 12 bases unmatched. The CDR3 is 18 residues long.

This clonotype was seen many times. This chain uses TRBV7-2 with TRBJ2-5; TRBD2 matches 11 bases. The CDR3 runs to 18 residues. Germline V gene data show CDR1 as SGHTA and CDR2 as FQGNSA. Trimming removed 0 bases from V and 4 bases from J; junction bases left unmatched: 10. CDR3 in amino acids: CASSLAEASGGPSETQYF. The CDR3 DNA reads TGTGCCAGCAGCTTAGCTGAGGCTAGCGGGGGGCCTTCAGAGACCCAGTACTTC.

This clonotype turned up a few times. The chain recombines TRBV28 with TRBJ2-5; a possible D gene is TRBD2 (6 bases). The length of the CDR3 is 15 residues. V was clipped by 3 bases and J by 1 base, with 12 bases between them. From germline, CDR1 is MDHEN and CDR2 SYDVKM. The chain's CDR3 is CASSFGSGFQETQYF. The CDR3 nucleotides are TGTGCCAGCAGTTTCGGTAGCGGTTTCCAAGAGACCCAGTACTTC. Full variable domain (remainder filled in from reference TRBV28 and TRBJ2-5): DVKVTQSSRYLVKRTGEKVFLECVQDMDHENMFWYRQDPGLGLRLIYFSYDVKMKEKGDIPEGYSVSREKKERFSLILESASTNQTSMYLCASSFGSGFQETQYFGPGTRLLVL.

Details on this clonotype: The DNA is omitted, as the CDR3 cannot be located on it reliably, and the CDR3 follows TCRdb's listing. The rearrangement joins TRBV11-2 to TRBJ2-4; the table names TRBD1, a call not compared with the DNA. The germline V gene encodes CDR1 SGHAT and CDR2 FQNNGV. The CDR3 extends over 20 residues, inclusive of both ends. The CDR3 protein is CASSLGSSYEQYFGPGIQYF.

This clonotype came up many times. The chain recombines TRBV12-3 or TRBV12-4 with TRBJ1-6; tentatively, D is TRBD1 (5 bases). Trimming pared 3 bases from V and 10 bases from J, leaving 13 bases between. This CDR3 contains 14 residues. CDR3 coding DNA: TGTGCCAGCAGTTTTGGGGCCAGCTTGTCACCCCTCCACTTT. Its translation: CASSFGASLSPLHF.

This clonotype occurred many times. The chain carries TRBV5-1 and TRBJ2-7; D is unresolved. With 0 bases removed from V and 0 bases from J, the gap between germline ends came to 10 bases. Germline V gene sequence: CDR1 SGHRS, CDR2 YFSETQ. This CDR3 region has 15 residues. The CDR3 loop reads CASSLVSAVSYEQYF. Here the CDR3 DNA reads TGCGCCAGCAGCTTGGTATCAGCCGTCTCCTACGAGCAGTACTTC.

This clonotype was counted many times. The CDR3 spells CASSLFGEGYTF. The CDR3 coding sequence is TGTGCCAGCAGTTTATTCGGCGAAGGCTACACCTTC. The chain has TRBV28 and TRBJ1-2; D not certain. V lost 1 base and J lost 8, with 8 bases in between. The CDR3 has 12 residues. Germline V gene lookup returns CDR1 MDHEN and CDR2 SYDVKM.

V usage is TRBV6-1 and J usage is TRBJ1-2; TRBD1 matches at 8 bases. The CDR3 loop spans 16 amino acids. Germline V lookup: CDR1 MNHNS, CDR2 SASEGT. The V and J ends lost 4 bases and 4 bases, in that order; junction bases with no gene match: 11. CDR3 sequence reads: CASSARRDRRIYGYTF. The CDR3, as DNA: TGTGCCAGCAGTGCCCGACGGGACAGGAGGATCTATGGCTACACCTTC.

This clonotype was found many times. This chain uses TRBV3-1 with TRBJ1-5, with 9 bases matching TRBD1. This CDR3 has 19 residues. The germline V gene has CDR1 LGHDT and CDR2 YNNKEL (reference sequence). The V segment lost 0 bases and the J segment 5 bases; nucleotides outside the gene matches: 14. CDR3 region: CASSQDPTGTGRPDQPQHF. The DNA of the CDR3 is TGTGCCAGCAGCCAAGATCCCACCGGGACAGGGAGGCCGGATCAGCCCCAGCATTTT.

There are many counts of this clonotype. The chain joins TRBV5-1 to TRBJ2-7; no firm D call. Looked up from germline, CDR1 is SGHRS and CDR2 is YFSETQ. The CDR3 runs 15 residues. V gave up 1 base and J gave up 1 base, with 12 bases separating them. This CDR3 is CASSLLGGFSYEQYF. The CDR3 DNA is TGCGCCAGCAGCTTGCTGGGTGGGTTTTCCTACGAGCAGTACTTC.

This clonotype has at least ten counts. The rearrangement joins TRBV19 to TRBJ1-5; TRBD1 matches 9 bases. Germline CDR1 is LNHDA and CDR2 is SQIVND (reference sequence). V lost 5 bases to trimming and J lost 6 bases; unmatched junction nucleotides: 8. The CDR3 has 15 residues. The CDR3 region has the DNA TGTGCCAGTAGTCGGACAGGGGCAGCGGGTCAGCCCCAGCATTTT. This sequence encodes CASSRTGAAGQPQHF.

This clonotype was counted many times. Being one base from a much bigger clone, this may be a read error. The chain has TRBV12-3 or TRBV12-4 and TRBJ1-5, with D perhaps TRBD1 (6 bases). This CDR3 contains 15 residues. V was trimmed by 2 bases and J by 9 bases, leaving 17 bases between them. In DNA form, the CDR3 reads TGTGCCAGCAGTTTACGGTCGCAGGGGAACCGGCCCCAGCATTTT. Its translation is CASSLRSQGNRPQHF.